This TCR beta chain was retrieved from a study of T cells after yellow fever vaccination. Background on the study: The authors prepared low-cell-number fractions using SMART-Seq v4 Ultra Low Input.

As TCR cDNA was made by 5'RACE template switching, a universal primer site and UMIs were added. One entry per CDR3 protein results from TCRdb running MiXCR on the 5' RACE reads. This sample has approximately 550,000 distinct CDR3 sequences; 13% occur once, and the top ten carry over 13%. Overall study findings and caveats: Weaker, the secondary response peaked sooner, at day 5 versus 15. In post-booster samples, most primary-vaccination clones reappeared (about 96% CD4, 88% CD8).

This clonotype has a handful of counts. As yet, its antigen is unknown. The TCR comes from a man between 25 and 39 years old who received the YFV17D yellow fever vaccine. The sample consisted of PBMCs, taken on the day of the yellow fever booster vaccination.

The CDR3 DNA follows: TGTGCCAGCAGACAGGGGGCGAGCTCTGGGGCCAACGTCCTGACTTTC. The encoded protein is CASRQGASSGANVLTF. J is TRBJ2-6 and V is TRBV3-1; 9 positions agree with TRBD1. CDR1 is LGHDT and CDR2 is YNNKEL in the germline V gene (reference sequence). This CDR3 contains 16 residues. Trimming cost V 6 bases and J 0 bases; bases outside gene matches: 3. The entire variable domain, with the rest obtained from reference TRBV3-1 and TRBJ2-6, is as follows: DTAVSQTPKYLVTQMGNDKSIKCEQNLGHDTMYWYKQDSKKFLKIMFSYNNKELIINETVPNRFSPKSPDKAHLNLHINSLELGDSAVYFCASRQGASSGANVLTFGAGSRLTVL.